This entry lists 3 T cell receptor beta chains sequenced from one sample in a study of identical twins. One entry per CDR3 protein, called by TCRdb with MiXCR from the 5' RACE reads. Of about 470,000 distinct CDR3 sequences listed, 20% to 25% were seen once; the top ten hold around 3%. The same sample was also studied in work on T cells expressing NK-cell markers.

The material sequenced was CD4+ T cells sorted from blood. The receptors were gathered from a woman between 18 and 29 years old in good health.

This clonotype was observed a few times. This chain joins TRBV12-3 or TRBV12-4 and TRBJ2-7; D is perhaps TRBD1 or TRBD2 (7 bases each). V lost 6 bases, J lost 3 bases, and 18 bases lay in between. The CDR3 extends over 15 amino acids. The CDR3 DNA reads as TGTGCCAGCAGCCAGGGGGGGGGGCTAGGCTACGAGCAGTACTTC. As protein: CASSQGGGLGYEQYF.

This rearrangement joins TRBV6-1 to TRBJ1-2; TRBD1 matches at 7 bases. Germline trimming cut 7 bases from V and 8 bases from J; bases unmatched to any gene: 13. This CDR3 is 14 amino acids long. Looked up from germline, CDR1 is MNHNS and CDR2 is SASEGT. This chain's CDR3 is CASTQRQGGRGYTF. The CDR3, as DNA: TGTGCCAGCACCCAGCGACAGGGCGGTCGGGGCTACACCTTC.

V usage is TRBV5-6 and J usage is TRBJ2-5; 7 positions agree with TRBD2. The CDR3 covers 15 residues. Germline lookup yields CDR1 SGHDT and CDR2 YYEEEE. V lost 3 bases to trimming and J lost 1 base; unmatched junction nucleotides: 6. In DNA, the CDR3 is TGTGCCAGCAGCTCTGGACTAGACCCCCAAGAGACCCAGTACTTC. This encodes CASSSGLDPQETQYF.